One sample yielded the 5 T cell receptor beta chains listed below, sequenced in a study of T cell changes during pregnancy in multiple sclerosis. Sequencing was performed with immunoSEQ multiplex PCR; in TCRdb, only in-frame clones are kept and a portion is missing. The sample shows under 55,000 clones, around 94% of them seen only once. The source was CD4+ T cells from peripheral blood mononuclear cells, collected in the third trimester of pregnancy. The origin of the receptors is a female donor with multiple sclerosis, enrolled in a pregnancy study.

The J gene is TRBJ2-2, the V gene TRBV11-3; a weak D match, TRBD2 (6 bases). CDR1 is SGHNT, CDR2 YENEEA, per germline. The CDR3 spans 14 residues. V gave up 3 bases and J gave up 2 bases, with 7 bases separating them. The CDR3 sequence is CASSLGLNTGELFF. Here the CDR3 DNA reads TGTGCCAGCAGCTTGGGACTCAACACCGGGGAGCTGTTTTTT.

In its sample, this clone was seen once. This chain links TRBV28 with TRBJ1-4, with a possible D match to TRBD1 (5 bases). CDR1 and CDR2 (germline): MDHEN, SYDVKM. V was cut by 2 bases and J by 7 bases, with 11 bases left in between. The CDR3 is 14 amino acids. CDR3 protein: CASSLRQRVEKLFF. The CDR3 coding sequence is TGTGCCAGCAGTTTACGACAGCGCGTTGAAAAACTGTTTTTT.

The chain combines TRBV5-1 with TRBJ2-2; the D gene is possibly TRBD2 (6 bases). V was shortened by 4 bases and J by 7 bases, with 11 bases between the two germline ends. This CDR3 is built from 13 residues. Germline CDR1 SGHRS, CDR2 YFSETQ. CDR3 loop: CASSLTTSGELFF. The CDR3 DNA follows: TGCGCCAGCAGCCTCACGACTAGCGGGGAGCTGTTTTTT.

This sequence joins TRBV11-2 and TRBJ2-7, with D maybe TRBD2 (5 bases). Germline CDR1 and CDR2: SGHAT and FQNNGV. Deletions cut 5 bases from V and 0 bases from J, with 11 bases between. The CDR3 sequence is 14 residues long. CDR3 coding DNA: TGTGCCAGCAGCGGACTGAGGAGCTCCTACGAGCAGTACTTC. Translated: CASSGLRSSYEQYF. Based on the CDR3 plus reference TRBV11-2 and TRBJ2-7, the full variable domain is EAGVAQSPRYKIIEKRQSVAFWCNPISGHATLYWYQQILGQGPKLLIQFQNNGVVDDSQLPKDRFSAERLKGVDSTLKIQPAKLEDSAVYLCASSGLRSSYEQYFGPGTRLTVT.

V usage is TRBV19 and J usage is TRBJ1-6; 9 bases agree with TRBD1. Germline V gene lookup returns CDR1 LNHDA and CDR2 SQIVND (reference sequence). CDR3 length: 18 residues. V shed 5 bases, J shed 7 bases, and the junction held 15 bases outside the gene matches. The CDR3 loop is CASSPQTGTGSVNSPLHF. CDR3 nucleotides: TGTGCCAGTAGTCCGCAAACCGGGACAGGGAGTGTAAATTCACCCCTCCACTTT.